These 28 T cell receptor beta chains came from one sample sequenced in a study of shared clonotypes between healthy human individuals. The protocol was immunoSEQ multiplex PCR, while the TCRdb copy is restricted to in-frame clones and leaves out a portion. This table holds more than 500,000 clones, about 95% found once. Naive CD8 populations comprised CD45RO-negative cells positively selected for CCR7, excluding terminally differentiated effector memory CD45RA+ cells. Sequenced input: naive CD8+ T cells sorted from blood. The receptors originated from a woman in her thirties in good health.

This chain joins TRBV10-3 and TRBJ1-2; a possible D gene is TRBD1 (5 bases). Trimming cost V 2 bases and J 2 bases, with 9 bases left between them. Germline lookup yields CDR1 ENHRY and CDR2 SYGVKD. The CDR3 consists of 14 residues. CDR3 loop: CAISEDRGNYGYTF. CDR3 nucleotide sequence: TGTGCCATCAGTGAGGACAGAGGAAACTATGGCTACACCTTC.

This sequence joins TRBV29-1 and TRBJ1-1; D gene unclear. Germline CDR1 SQVTM, CDR2 ANQGSEA. The CDR3 spans 13 residues. V was shortened by 0 bases and J by 4 bases, with 9 bases between the two germline ends. CDR3: CSVEDPSITEAFF. CDR3 nucleotide sequence: TGCAGCGTTGAAGATCCGAGTATCACTGAAGCTTTCTTT.

This clone has a single count. The chain links TRBV9 to TRBJ2-7; 7 nucleotides match TRBD2. With V trimmed by 4 bases and J by 2 bases, 6 bases remained unmatched. The length of the CDR3 is 14 residues. Germline V gives CDR1 SGDLS, CDR2 YYNGEE. As DNA, the CDR3 is TGTGCCAGCAGCCCGGTAAGCGGGACCTACGAGCAGTACTTC. This encodes CASSPVSGTYEQYF.

The chain carries TRBV28 and TRBJ2-7; D is unclear. Trimming took off 6 bases at V and 7 bases at J, with 19 bases between the two ends. The CDR3 is 14 amino acids. Germline V lookup: CDR1 MDHEN, CDR2 SYDVKM. CDR3: CASSPLNRPREQYF. The CDR3 bases are TGTGCCAGCAGCCCGTTAAATAGGCCCCGAGAGCAGTACTTC.

The chain recombines TRBV10-3 with TRBJ2-7; D remains ambiguous. Trimming cost V 5 bases and J 1 base, with 9 bases left between them. This CDR3 contains 13 residues. The V gene's germline CDR1 is ENHRY and CDR2 SYGVKD. This chain's CDR3 is CAISKELSYEQYF. In nucleotides, the CDR3 is TGTGCCATCAGTAAAGAGCTTTCCTACGAGCAGTACTTC.

This chain connects TRBV9 to TRBJ2-7, with D uncertain. V shed 4 bases and J shed 2 bases, with 13 bases lying between them. The CDR3 is 14 residues long. The germline gives CDR1 SGDLS, CDR2 YYNGEE. CDR3 sequence reads: CASSPARSPYEQYF. In DNA, the CDR3 is TGTGCCAGCAGCCCGGCGAGATCCCCCTACGAGCAGTACTTC.

This chain links TRBV7-2 with TRBJ2-1, with 9 bases aligning to TRBD2. Trimming removed 8 bases from V and 8 bases from J; junction bases left unmatched: 7. CDR3 length: 13 residues. In germline, CDR1 is SGHTA, CDR2 FQGNSA. The CDR3: CASAGGPNDEQFF. For the CDR3, the DNA is TGTGCCAGCGCGGGAGGGCCCAACGATGAGCAGTTCTTC.

J is TRBJ1-5 and V is TRBV5-6; D not certain. The V and J ends lost 2 bases and 4 bases respectively, with 7 bases between them. The CDR3 consists of 13 residues. Germline loops: CDR1 SGHDT, CDR2 YYEEEE. As DNA, the CDR3 is TGTGCCAGCAGCTTCATGGATAATCAGCCCCAGCATTTT. Its translation is CASSFMDNQPQHF.

V gene TRBV27 combines with J gene TRBJ2-7; 12 bases agree with TRBD1. Trimming at V came to 6 bases and at J to 5 bases, leaving 5 bases not matched to a gene. Germline CDR1 is MNHEY and CDR2 is SMNVEV (reference sequence). This CDR3 region has 14 residues. The CDR3, as DNA: TGTGCCAGCAGCCCGGGACAGGGGGCGAACGAGCAGTACTTC. Translating gives CASSPGQGANEQYF.

The chain is built from TRBV7-9 and TRBJ2-1; D possibly corresponds to TRBD2 (6 bases). From germline, CDR1 is SEHNR and CDR2 FQNEAQ (reference sequence). This CDR3 is built from 16 residues. V lost 5 bases and J 6 bases, leaving 20 bases between the germline ends. The CDR3 bases are TGTGCCAGCAGCCCCCCCCCTCGGGGGTTCCTCAATGAGCAGTTCTTC. Translating gives CASSPPPRGFLNEQFF. The whole variable domain, filled in from reference TRBV7-9 and TRBJ2-1, reads DTGVSQNPRHKITKRGQNVTFRCDPISEHNRLYWYRQTLGQGPEFLTYFQNEAQLEKSRLLSDRFSAERPKGSFSTLEIQRTEQGDSAMYLCASSPPPRGFLNEQFFGPGTRLTVL.

As DNA, the CDR3 is TGTGCCACCCAAGAAGTTGGAATGAACACTGAAGCTTTCTTT. As protein: CATQEVGMNTEAFF. This chain joins TRBV7-6 and TRBJ1-1, with D hard to call. CDR1 is SGHVS, CDR2 FNYEAQ, per germline. The CDR3 covers 14 residues. V gave up 10 bases and J gave up 0 bases, with 15 bases separating them.

The chain links TRBV27 to TRBJ2-3; D is ambiguous. This CDR3 has 13 amino acids. Germline CDR1 MNHEY, CDR2 SMNVEV (reference sequence). V dropped 6 bases and J dropped 1 base, with 8 bases sitting between them. CDR3 residues: CASRVLGTDTQYF. CDR3 bases: TGTGCCAGCAGAGTGCTTGGCACAGATACGCAGTATTTT.

J is TRBJ2-1 and V is TRBV19; perhaps TRBD2 as D (5 bases). This CDR3 has 16 residues. The germline V gene has CDR1 LNHDA and CDR2 SQIVND (reference sequence). Trimming removed 6 bases at V and 7 bases at J, with 22 bases between. CDR3: CASSDPTSWASNEQFF. In nucleotides, the CDR3 is TGTGCCAGTAGCGATCCCACTAGTTGGGCGAGTAATGAGCAGTTCTTC. Full variable domain (missing parts from reference TRBV19 and TRBJ2-1): DGGITQSPKYLFRKEGQNVTLSCEQNLNHDAMYWYRQDPGQGLRLIYYSQIVNDFQKGDIAEGYSVSREKKESFPLTVTSAQKNPTAFYLCASSDPTSWASNEQFFGPGTRLTVL.

V is TRBV5-4 and J is TRBJ2-7; unclear D gene. Between the trimmed V and J ends, which lost 0 bases and 0 bases, there was a span of 4 bases. The CDR3 is 13 residues long. Germline CDR1 and CDR2: SGHNT and YYREEE (reference sequence). CDR3 sequence: CASSLASSYEQYF. Here the CDR3 DNA reads TGTGCCAGCAGCTTGGCGAGCTCCTACGAGCAGTACTTC.

The V call is TRBV5-6, the J call TRBJ2-5; 9 bases line up with TRBD1. The J call may be faulty, since TRBJ2-7 better matches the DNA end. The CDR3 length is 14 residues. Per germline, CDR1 SGHDT and CDR2 YYEEEE. The CDR3 nucleotides are TGTGCCAGCAGCTTGGGGACAGGGGCCGCCGAGCAGTACTTC. This encodes CASSLGTGAAEQYF.

The chain employs TRBV7-9 and TRBJ2-3; D is perhaps TRBD2 (5 bases). Trimming left V 4 bases short and J 5 bases short, with 13 bases between. Germline loops: CDR1 SEHNR, CDR2 FQNEAQ (reference sequence). The CDR3 is made up of 14 amino acids. CDR3 protein: CASSSDYYLDTQYF. CDR3 bases: TGTGCCAGCAGCTCTGACTACTACCTAGATACGCAGTATTTT.

The J gene is TRBJ2-1, the V gene TRBV10-2; no reliable D call. Per germline, CDR1 WSHSY and CDR2 SAAADI. The CDR3 runs to 13 residues. The V end was cut by 0 bases, the J end by 8 bases, with 8 bases between. CDR3 in DNA: TGCGCCAGCAGTGAGTCGCTAGTTGATGAGCAGTTCTTC. Translation gives CASSESLVDEQFF.

The chain uses TRBV28 and TRBJ2-4; 7 bases line up with TRBD1. Germline-derived CDR1 and CDR2 are MDHEN and SYDVKM. V was pared by 6 bases and J by 0 bases, with 8 bases of the junction left unmatched. The CDR3 is 16 amino acids. CDR3 region: CASRRGGGLAKNIQYF. CDR3 DNA: TGTGCCAGCAGGAGAGGGGGCGGACTAGCCAAAAACATTCAGTACTTC.

The J gene is TRBJ1-2, the V gene TRBV19; D not certain. CDR1 and CDR2 (germline): LNHDA, SQIVND (reference sequence). The CDR3 totals 14 residues. Deletions cut 0 bases from V and 8 bases from J, with 13 bases between. CDR3 in amino acids: CASSIEDGAGGYTF. The DNA of the CDR3 is TGTGCCAGTAGTATAGAGGACGGAGCCGGAGGCTACACCTTC.

This rearrangement joins TRBV25-1 to TRBJ1-3; D may be TRBD1 (6 bases). CDR1 and CDR2 (germline): MGHDK, SYGVNS. The CDR3 covers 17 residues. V was shortened by 1 base and J by 2 bases, with 15 bases between the two germline ends. CDR3 region: CASSESRGAFTGNTIYF. The CDR3 DNA sequence: TGTGCCAGCAGTGAATCTAGGGGGGCATTTACTGGAAACACCATATATTTT. Together with reference TRBV25-1 and TRBJ1-3, the CDR3 gives the full variable domain: EADIYQTPRYLVIGTGKKITLECSQTMGHDKMYWYQQDPGMELHLIHYSYGVNSTEKGDLSSESTVSRIRTEHFPLTLESARPSHTSQYLCASSESRGAFTGNTIYFGEGSWLTVV.

V and J are TRBV19 and TRBJ2-7; TRBD1 matches at 9 bases. Germline values: CDR1 LNHDA, CDR2 SQIVND (reference sequence). CDR3 length: 12 amino acids. V lost 10 bases to trimming and J lost 3 bases; unmatched junction nucleotides: 4. The CDR3 coding sequence is TGTGCCACGATGACAGGGGGCTACGAGCAGTACTTC. Its protein product is CATMTGGYEQYF.

The V and J genes are TRBV10-3 and TRBJ2-1, with 7 bases matching TRBD1. Unmatched junction bases numbered 9, after V lost 6 bases and J lost 4 bases. Germline-derived CDR1 and CDR2 are ENHRY and SYGVKD. CDR3 size: 15 residues. The CDR3 DNA is TGTGCCATCAGGCACCGGGACAGAGAGTACAATGAGCAGTTCTTC. Translation: CAIRHRDREYNEQFF.

This clone was seen once. V is TRBV4-1 and J is TRBJ2-7; 8 bases are shared with TRBD1. CDR1 MGHRA and CDR2 YSYEKL come from the germline V gene. With V trimmed by 1 base and J by 3 bases, 5 bases remained unmatched. The length of the CDR3 is 15 residues. The CDR3 region has the DNA TGCGCCAGCAGCCAAGGGGACAGGACCCACTACGAGCAGTACTTC. It is translated as CASSQGDRTHYEQYF.

V and J are TRBV11-2 and TRBJ1-3; D is unclear. Germline CDR1 SGHAT, CDR2 FQNNGV. The CDR3 runs 14 residues. V lost 2 bases, J lost 3 bases, and 8 bases lay in between. CDR3 in DNA: TGTGCCAGCAGCTTAATGGGGTTTGGAAACACCATATATTTT. Translated: CASSLMGFGNTIYF.

This clone has a single count. The CDR3: CSVEGGDVPYEQYF. CDR3 bases: TGCAGCGTTGAAGGGGGAGATGTCCCCTACGAGCAGTACTTC. V gene TRBV29-1 combines with J gene TRBJ2-7, with D possibly matching TRBD2 (5 bases). The V gene lost 1 base and the J gene lost 2 bases, with 12 bases spanning the gap. CDR3 length equals 14 residues. Germline V lookup: CDR1 SQVTM, CDR2 ANQGSEA.

This chain uses TRBV19 with TRBJ2-7; D might be TRBD1 (6 bases). The germline CDR1 and CDR2 sequences are LNHDA and SQIVND (reference sequence). Trimming pared 5 bases from V and 3 bases from J, leaving 14 bases between. This CDR3 spans 14 amino acids. The CDR3 protein is CASSPQQGYYEQYF. In DNA, the CDR3 is TGTGCCAGTAGTCCTCAACAGGGATACTACGAGCAGTACTTC.

The chain employs TRBV6-5 and TRBJ1-2; TRBD1 matches 9 bases. Germline V CDR1 and CDR2: MNHEY, SVGAGI. V lost 0 bases and J lost 7; bases outside the gene matches: 6. This CDR3 contains 15 residues. The DNA of the CDR3 is TGTGCCAGCAGTTACTCGATACAGGGGGCGTCTGGCTACACCTTC. The encoded protein is CASSYSIQGASGYTF.

This clone came up once. The chain combines TRBV5-8 with TRBJ2-1, with 9 bases that match TRBD2. CDR3 length: 19 residues. V trimming: 2 bases; J trimming: 10 bases; junction bases outside the gene matches: 22. The germline CDR1 and CDR2 sequences are SGHTS and YDEGEE. The CDR3 DNA is TGTGCCAGCAGCTTAGGGGGTCTAGCGGGGTGGATTCGCCCCAGCGAGCAGTTCTTC. Translation gives CASSLGGLAGWIRPSEQFF. Variable domain in full (rest from reference TRBV5-8 and TRBJ2-1): EAGVTQSPTHLIKTRGQQATLRCSPISGHTSVYWYQQALGLGLQFLLWYDEGEERNRGNFPPRFSGRQFPNYSSELNVNALELEDSALYLCASSLGGLAGWIRPSEQFFGPGTRLTVL.